This entry concerns a single TCR beta chain. The record originates from a study of control samples from healthy donors and cancer patients. The germline gives CDR1 SGHKS, CDR2 YYEKEE (reference sequence). This CDR3 is 12 amino acids long. J was trimmed by 5 bases and V by 7 bases; bases with no gene match: 6. Here immunoSEQ multiplex PCR was the method, and the copy in TCRdb shows in-frame clones only, minus some. The sample has approximately 110,000 clones, 80% to 90% seen once. The sequence came from a woman between 50 and 59 years old in good health. The material sequenced was blood. This chain connects TRBV5-5 to TRBJ2-7, with TRBD2 matching over 7 bases. CDR3 region: CASGRGGDEQYF. The CDR3 coding sequence is TGTGCCAGCGGGCGCGGGGGAGACGAGCAGTACTTC.